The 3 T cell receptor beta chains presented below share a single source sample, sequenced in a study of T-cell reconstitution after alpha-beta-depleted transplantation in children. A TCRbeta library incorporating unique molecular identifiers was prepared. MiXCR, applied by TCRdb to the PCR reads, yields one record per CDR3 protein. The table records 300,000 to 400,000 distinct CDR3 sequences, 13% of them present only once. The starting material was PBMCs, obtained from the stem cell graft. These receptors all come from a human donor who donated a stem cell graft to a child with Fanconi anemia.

CDR3: CASSLPGEAQYF. The CDR3 DNA is TGTGCCAGCAGCCTCCCGGGGGAGGCCCAGTACTTC. The chain recombines TRBV3-1 with TRBJ2-5; possibly TRBD2 for D (6 bases). V was clipped by 4 bases and J by 9 bases, with 12 bases between them. In germline, CDR1 is LGHDT, CDR2 YNNKEL (reference sequence). CDR3 length: 12 residues.

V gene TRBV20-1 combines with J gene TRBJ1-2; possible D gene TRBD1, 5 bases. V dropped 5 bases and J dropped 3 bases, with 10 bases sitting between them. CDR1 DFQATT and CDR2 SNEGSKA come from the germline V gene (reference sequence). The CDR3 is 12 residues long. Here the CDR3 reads CSAWDGHYGYTF. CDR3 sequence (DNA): TGCAGTGCTTGGGACGGCCACTATGGCTACACCTTC.

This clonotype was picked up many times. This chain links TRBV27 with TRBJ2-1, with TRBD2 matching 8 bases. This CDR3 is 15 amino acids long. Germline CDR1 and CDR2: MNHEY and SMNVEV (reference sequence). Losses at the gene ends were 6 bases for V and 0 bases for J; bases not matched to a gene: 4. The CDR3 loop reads CASSLSGSSYNEQFF. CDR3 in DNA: TGTGCCAGCAGCTTGAGCGGGAGCTCCTACAATGAGCAGTTCTTC.